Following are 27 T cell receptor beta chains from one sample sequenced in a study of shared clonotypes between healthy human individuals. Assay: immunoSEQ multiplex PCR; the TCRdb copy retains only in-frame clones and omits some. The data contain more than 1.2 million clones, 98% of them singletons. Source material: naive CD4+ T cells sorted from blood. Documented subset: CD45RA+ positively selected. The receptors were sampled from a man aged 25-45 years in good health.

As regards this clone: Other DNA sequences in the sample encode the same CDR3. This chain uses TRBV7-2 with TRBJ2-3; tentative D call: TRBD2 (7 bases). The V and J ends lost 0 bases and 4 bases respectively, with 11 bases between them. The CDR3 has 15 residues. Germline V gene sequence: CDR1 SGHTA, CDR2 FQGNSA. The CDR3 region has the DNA TGTGCCAGCAGCTTAGCGTCGGGGGGCTCAGATACGCAGTATTTT. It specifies CASSLASGGSDTQYF.

CDR3 residues: CASSPLGGGDTQYF. For the CDR3, the DNA is TGTGCCAGCTCACCATTGGGGGGAGGAGATACGCAGTATTTT. This chain joins TRBV18 and TRBJ2-3, with D possibly matching TRBD2 (6 bases). The germline V gene has CDR1 KGHSH and CDR2 LQKENI. V dropped 2 bases and J dropped 5 bases, with 11 bases sitting between them. The length of the CDR3 is 14 residues.

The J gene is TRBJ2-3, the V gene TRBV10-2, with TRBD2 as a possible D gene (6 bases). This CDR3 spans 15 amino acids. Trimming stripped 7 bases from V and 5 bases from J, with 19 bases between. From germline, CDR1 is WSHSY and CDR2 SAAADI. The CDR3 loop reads CASTQPGLPRDTQYF. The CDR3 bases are TGCGCCAGCACCCAACCCGGACTACCTCGAGATACGCAGTATTTT.

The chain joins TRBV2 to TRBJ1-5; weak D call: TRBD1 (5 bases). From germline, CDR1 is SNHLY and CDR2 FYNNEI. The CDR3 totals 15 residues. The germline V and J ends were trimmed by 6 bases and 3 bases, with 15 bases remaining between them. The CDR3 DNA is TGTGCCAGCAGCGAGGGACGGTCTTACAATCAGCCCCAGCATTTT. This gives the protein CASSEGRSYNQPQHF. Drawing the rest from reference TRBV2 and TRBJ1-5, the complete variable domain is EPEVTQTPSHQVTQMGQEVILRCVPISNHLYFYWYRQILGQKVEFLVSFYNNEISEKSEIFDDQFSVERPDGSNFTLKIRSTKLEDSAMYFCASSEGRSYNQPQHFGDGTRLSIL.

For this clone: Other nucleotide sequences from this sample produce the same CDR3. The chain's CDR3 is CASSLAGVGELFF. Written as DNA, the CDR3 is TGCGCCAGCAGCTTGGCAGGAGTTGGGGAGCTGTTTTTT. The V and J genes are TRBV5-1 and TRBJ2-2; D unclear. CDR1 SGHRS and CDR2 YFSETQ come from the germline V gene. Trimming left V 0 bases short and J 8 bases short, with 8 bases between. The CDR3 is made up of 13 amino acids.

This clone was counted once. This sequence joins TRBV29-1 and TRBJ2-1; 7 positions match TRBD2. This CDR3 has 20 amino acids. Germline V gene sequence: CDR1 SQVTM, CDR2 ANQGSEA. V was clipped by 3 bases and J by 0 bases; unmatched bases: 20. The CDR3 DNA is TGCAGCGTTGAGATCGTCGGCGGGAGTGTAGGAGTTACCTCCTACAATGAGCAGTTCTTC. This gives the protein CSVEIVGGSVGVTSYNEQFF.

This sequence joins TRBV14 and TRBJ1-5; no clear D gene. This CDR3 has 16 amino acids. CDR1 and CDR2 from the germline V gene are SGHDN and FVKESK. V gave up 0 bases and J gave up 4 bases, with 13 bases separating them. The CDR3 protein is CASSQELGTANQPQHF. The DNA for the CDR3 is TGTGCCAGCAGCCAAGAATTGGGCACCGCGAATCAGCCCCAGCATTTT. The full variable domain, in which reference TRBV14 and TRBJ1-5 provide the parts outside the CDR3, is EAGVTQFPSHSVIEKGQTVTLRCDPISGHDNLYWYRRVMGKEIKFLLHFVKESKQDESGMPNNRFLAERTGGTYSTLKVQPAELEDSGVYFCASSQELGTANQPQHFGDGTRLSIL.

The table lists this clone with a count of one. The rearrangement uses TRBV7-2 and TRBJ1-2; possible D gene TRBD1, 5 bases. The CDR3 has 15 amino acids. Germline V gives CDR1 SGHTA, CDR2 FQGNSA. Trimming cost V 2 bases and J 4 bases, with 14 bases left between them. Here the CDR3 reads CASSLRWGFAYGYTF. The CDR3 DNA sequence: TGTGCCAGCAGCTTAAGATGGGGGTTTGCCTATGGCTACACCTTC.

The CDR3 DNA follows: TGCGCCAGCAGCCTGGCATCAAATGAAAAACTGTTTTTT. Translating gives CASSLASNEKLFF. The chain uses TRBV4-3 and TRBJ1-4; D uncertain. V was clipped by 4 bases and J by 5 bases, with 8 bases between them. CDR1 is LGHNA and CDR2 is YSLEER in the germline V gene. The CDR3 covers 13 residues.

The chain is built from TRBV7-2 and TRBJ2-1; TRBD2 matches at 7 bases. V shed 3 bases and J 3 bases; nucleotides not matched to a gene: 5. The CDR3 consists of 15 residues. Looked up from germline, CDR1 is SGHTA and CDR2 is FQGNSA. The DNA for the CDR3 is TGTGCCAGCAGCTTGGCAGGGAGGGACTACAATGAGCAGTTCTTC. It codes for CASSLAGRDYNEQFF.

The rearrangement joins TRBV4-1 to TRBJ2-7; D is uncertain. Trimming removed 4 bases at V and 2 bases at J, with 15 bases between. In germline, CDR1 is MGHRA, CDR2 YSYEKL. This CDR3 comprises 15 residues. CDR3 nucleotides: TGCGCCAGCAGCCGGTTGGGGAACGGCGCCTACGAGCAGTACTTC. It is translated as CASSRLGNGAYEQYF.

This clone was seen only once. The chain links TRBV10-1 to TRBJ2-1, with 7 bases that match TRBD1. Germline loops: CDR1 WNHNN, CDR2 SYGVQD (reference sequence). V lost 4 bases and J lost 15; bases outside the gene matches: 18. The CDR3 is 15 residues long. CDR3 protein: CASSAGQPRSGSRFF. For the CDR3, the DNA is TGCGCCAGCAGTGCGGGACAGCCACGGAGCGGCTCAAGGTTCTTC.

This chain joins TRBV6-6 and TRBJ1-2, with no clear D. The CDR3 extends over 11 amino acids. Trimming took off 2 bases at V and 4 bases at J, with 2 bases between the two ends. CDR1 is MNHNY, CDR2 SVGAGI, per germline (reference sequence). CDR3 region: CASSYTYGYTF. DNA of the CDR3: TGTGCCAGCAGTTACACCTATGGCTACACCTTC.

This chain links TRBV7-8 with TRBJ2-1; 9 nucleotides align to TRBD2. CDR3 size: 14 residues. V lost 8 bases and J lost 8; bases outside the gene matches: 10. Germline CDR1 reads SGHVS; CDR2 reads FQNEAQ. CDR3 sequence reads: CASAGDSGSYEQFF. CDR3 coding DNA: TGTGCCAGCGCGGGGGATAGCGGGAGCTATGAGCAGTTCTTC.

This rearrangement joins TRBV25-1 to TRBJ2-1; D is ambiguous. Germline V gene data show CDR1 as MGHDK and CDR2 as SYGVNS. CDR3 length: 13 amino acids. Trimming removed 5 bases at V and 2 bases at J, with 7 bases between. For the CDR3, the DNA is TGTGCCAGCAGTCACGGAGCCTACAATGAGCAGTTCTTC. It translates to CASSHGAYNEQFF.

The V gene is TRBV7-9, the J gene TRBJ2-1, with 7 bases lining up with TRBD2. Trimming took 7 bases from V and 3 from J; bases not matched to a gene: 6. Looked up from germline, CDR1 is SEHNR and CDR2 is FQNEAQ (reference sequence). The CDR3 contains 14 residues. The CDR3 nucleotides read TGTGCCAGCAATCTCGCGGGGGACTACAATGAGCAGTTCTTC. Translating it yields CASNLAGDYNEQFF.

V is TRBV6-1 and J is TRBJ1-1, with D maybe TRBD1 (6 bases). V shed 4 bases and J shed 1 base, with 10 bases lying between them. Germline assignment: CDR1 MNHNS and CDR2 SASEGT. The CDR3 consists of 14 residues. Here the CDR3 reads CASSVKQGNTEAFF. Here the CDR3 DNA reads TGTGCCAGCAGTGTGAAACAGGGGAACACTGAAGCTTTCTTT.

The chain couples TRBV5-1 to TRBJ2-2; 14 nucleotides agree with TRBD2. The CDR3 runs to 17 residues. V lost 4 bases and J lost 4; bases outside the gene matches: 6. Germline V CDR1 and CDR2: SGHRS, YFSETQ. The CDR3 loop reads CASSTGLAGVVTGELFF. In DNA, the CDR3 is TGCGCCAGCAGCACGGGACTAGCGGGAGTCGTCACCGGGGAGCTGTTTTTT. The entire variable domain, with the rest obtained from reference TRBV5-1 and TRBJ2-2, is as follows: KAGVTQTPRYLIKTRGQQVTLSCSPISGHRSVSWYQQTPGQGLQFLFEYFSETQRNKGNFPGRFSGRQFSNSRSEMNVSTLELGDSALYLCASSTGLAGVVTGELFFGEGSRLTVL.

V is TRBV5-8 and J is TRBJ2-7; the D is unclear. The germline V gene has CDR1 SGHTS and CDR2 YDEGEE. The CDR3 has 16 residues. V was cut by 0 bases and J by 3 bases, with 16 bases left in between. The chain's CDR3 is CASSLEFATSHYEQYF. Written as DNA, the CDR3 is TGTGCCAGCAGCTTGGAATTCGCTACGTCTCACTACGAGCAGTACTTC.

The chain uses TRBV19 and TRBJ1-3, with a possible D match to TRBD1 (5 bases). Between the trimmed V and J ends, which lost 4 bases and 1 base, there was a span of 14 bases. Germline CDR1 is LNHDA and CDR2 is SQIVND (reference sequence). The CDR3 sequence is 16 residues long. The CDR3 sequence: CASSSRQTTSGNTIYF. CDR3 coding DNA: TGTGCCAGTAGTAGTAGACAGACAACGTCTGGAAACACCATATATTTT.

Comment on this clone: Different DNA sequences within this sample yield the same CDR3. CDR3 sequence: CASSQGLAGYNEQFF. The CDR3 DNA is TGTGCCAGCAGCCAAGGACTAGCGGGCTACAATGAGCAGTTCTTC. This chain links TRBV14 with TRBJ2-1, with 10 bases aligning to TRBD2. Germline V gene sequence: CDR1 SGHDN, CDR2 FVKESK. V lost 1 base to trimming and J lost 3 bases; unmatched junction nucleotides: 0. The CDR3 is 15 amino acids.

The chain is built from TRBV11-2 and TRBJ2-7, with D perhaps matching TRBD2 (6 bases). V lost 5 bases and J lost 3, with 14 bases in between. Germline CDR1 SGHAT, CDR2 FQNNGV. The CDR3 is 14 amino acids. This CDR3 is CASSPAGLGYEQYF. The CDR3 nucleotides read TGTGCCAGCAGCCCAGCGGGCCTTGGCTACGAGCAGTACTTC.

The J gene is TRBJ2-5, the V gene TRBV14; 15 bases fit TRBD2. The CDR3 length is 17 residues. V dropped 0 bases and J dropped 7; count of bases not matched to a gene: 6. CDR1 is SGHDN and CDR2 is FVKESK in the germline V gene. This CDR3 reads CASSQDPGLAGGWTQYF. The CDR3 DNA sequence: TGTGCCAGCAGCCAAGATCCCGGACTAGCGGGAGGGTGGACCCAGTACTTC.

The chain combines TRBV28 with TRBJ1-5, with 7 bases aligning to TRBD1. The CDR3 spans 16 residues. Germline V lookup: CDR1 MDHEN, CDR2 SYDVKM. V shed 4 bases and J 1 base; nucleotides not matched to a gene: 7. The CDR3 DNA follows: TGTGCCAGCAGTTATGCCGGGACAGAGAGCAATCAGCCCCAGCATTTT. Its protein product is CASSYAGTESNQPQHF.

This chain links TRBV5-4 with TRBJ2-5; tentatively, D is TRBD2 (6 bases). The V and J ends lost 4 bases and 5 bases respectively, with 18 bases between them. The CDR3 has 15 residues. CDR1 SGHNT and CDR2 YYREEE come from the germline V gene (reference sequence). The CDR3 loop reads CASSQPLAGTETQYF. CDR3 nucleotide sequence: TGTGCCAGCAGCCAACCCCTTGCGGGAACGGAGACCCAGTACTTC.

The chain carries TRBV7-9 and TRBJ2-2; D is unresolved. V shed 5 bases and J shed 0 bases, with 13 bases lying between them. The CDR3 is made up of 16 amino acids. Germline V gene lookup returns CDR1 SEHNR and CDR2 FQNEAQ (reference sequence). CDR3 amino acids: CASSSNGGPNTGELFF. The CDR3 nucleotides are TGTGCCAGCAGCAGTAATGGCGGTCCGAACACCGGGGAGCTGTTTTTT.

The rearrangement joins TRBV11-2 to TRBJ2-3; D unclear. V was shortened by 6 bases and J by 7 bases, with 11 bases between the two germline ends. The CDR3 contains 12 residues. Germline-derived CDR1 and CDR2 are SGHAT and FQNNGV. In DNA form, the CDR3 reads TGTGCCAGCAGTAAGTTTCCGAATACGCAGTATTTT. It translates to CASSKFPNTQYF.